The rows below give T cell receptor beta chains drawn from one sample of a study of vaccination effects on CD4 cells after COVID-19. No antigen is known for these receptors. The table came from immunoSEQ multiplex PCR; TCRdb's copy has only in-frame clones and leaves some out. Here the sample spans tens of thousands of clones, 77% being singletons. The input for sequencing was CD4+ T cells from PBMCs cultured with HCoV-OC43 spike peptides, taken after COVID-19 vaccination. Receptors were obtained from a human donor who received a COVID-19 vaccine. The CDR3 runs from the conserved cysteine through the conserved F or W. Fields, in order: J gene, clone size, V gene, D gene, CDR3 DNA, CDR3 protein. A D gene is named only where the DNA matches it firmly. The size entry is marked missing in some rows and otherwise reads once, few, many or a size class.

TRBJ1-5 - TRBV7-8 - TGTGCCAGCAGCAACGGGATTCACAATCAGCCCCAGCATTTT CASSNGIHNQPQHF
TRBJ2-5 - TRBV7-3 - TGTGCCAGCTCCGCCGGGGAGACCCAGTACTTC CASSAGETQYF
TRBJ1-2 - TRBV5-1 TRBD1 TGCGCCAGCAGCCGAACAGGGGATCATGGCTACACCTTC CASSRTGDHGYTF
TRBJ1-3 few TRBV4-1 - TGCGCCAGCAGCCAAGATGCCAACTCTGGAAACACCATATATTTT CASSQDANSGNTIYF
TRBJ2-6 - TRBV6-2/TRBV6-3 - TGTGCCAGCAGTTACGGGGGGACTGGGGCCAACGTCCTGACTTTC CASSYGGTGANVLTF
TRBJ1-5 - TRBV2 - TGTGCCAGCAGCGCGAACACAGGGAATGATCAGCCCCAGCATTTT CASSANTGNDQPQHF
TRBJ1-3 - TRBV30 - TGTGCCTGGAGTGTACCACCGTCTGGAAACACCATATATTTT CAWSVPPSGNTIYF
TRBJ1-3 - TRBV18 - TGTGCCAGCGGCACAGTTCTTTCTGGAAACACCATATATTTT CASGTVLSGNTIYF
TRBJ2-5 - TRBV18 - TGTGCCAGCTCACGTCAAGAGACCCAGTACTTC CASSRQETQYF
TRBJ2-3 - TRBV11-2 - TGTGCCAGCAGCTTACTGGGGGCAGATACGCAGTATTTT CASSLLGADTQYF
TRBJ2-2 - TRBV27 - TGTGCCAGCACCCCAACCCGAGACACCGGGGAGCTGTTTTTT CASTPTRDTGELFF
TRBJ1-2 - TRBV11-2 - TGTGCCAGCAGCTCTGTGGGGGTTACCTCTCTCTACACCTTC CASSSVGVTSLYTF
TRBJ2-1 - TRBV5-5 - TGTGCCAGCAGCCGCGGGGCCCACAATGAGCAGTTCTTC CASSRGAHNEQFF
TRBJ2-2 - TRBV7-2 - TGTGCCAGCAGCTTAGCGCGCGTCGGGGAGCTGTTTTTT CASSLARVGELFF
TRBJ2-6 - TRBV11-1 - TGTGCCAGCAGCTTAGGGGGCTCTGGGGCCAACGTCCTGACTTTC CASSLGGSGANVLTF
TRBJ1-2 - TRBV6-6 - TGTGCCAGCAGTCAACAAGGTAGCTATGGCTACACCTTC CASSQQGSYGYTF
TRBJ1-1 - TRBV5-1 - TGCGCCAGCAGCTTGGCACCAGGGTTGAACACTGAAGCTTTCTTT CASSLAPGLNTEAFF
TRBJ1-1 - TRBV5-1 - TGCGCCAGCAGCTTGATAGGACACGTGAACACTGAAGCTTTCTTT CASSLIGHVNTEAFF
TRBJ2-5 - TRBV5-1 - TGCGCCAGCAGCCCTAGTATAACAGGGGAGGGAGAGACCCAGTACTTC CASSPSITGEGETQYF
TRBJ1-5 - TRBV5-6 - TGTGCCAGCAGCTTGGAAGGCGGGAGCAATCAGCCCCAGCATTTT CASSLEGGSNQPQHF
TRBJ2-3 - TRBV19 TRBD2 TGTGCCAGTAGTATCAGCGGGGGGTCTGTTGCCACAGATACGCAGTATTTT CASSISGGSVATDTQYF
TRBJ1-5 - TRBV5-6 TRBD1 TGTGCCAGCAGCTTGGGGGACAGGTCCCAGCATTTT CASSLGDRSQHF
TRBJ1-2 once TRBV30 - TGTGCCTGGGCCCTTGGGCAAAACTATGGCTACACCTTC CAWALGQNYGYTF
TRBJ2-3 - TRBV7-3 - TGTGCCAGCAGCCAGACTAGGAGCACAGATACGCAGTATTTT CASSQTRSTDTQYF
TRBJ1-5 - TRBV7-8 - TGTGCCAGCAGCCTAGACATACAGGGTTTGCAGCCCCAGCATTTT CASSLDIQGLQPQHF
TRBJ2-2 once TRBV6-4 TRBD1 TGTGCCAGCAGTGTCGACAGGGCGGCCGGGGAGCTGTTTTTT CASSVDRAAGELFF
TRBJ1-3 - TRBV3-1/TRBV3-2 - TGTGCCAGCAGCCAAGGCAGTGGGAACACCATATATTTT CASSQGSGNTIYF
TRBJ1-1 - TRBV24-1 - TGTGCCACCAGGTCCCGGGGAGGGGAGAACACTGAAGCTTTCTTT CATRSRGGENTEAFF
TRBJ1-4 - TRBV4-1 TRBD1 TGCGCCAGCAGCCAATATACGTTGGGACAGGGATTTGAAAAACTGTTTTTT CASSQYTLGQGFEKLFF
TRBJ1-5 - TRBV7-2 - TGTGCCAGCAGCCTCACGAATCAGCCCCAGCATTTT CASSLTNQPQHF
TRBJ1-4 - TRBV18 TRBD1 TGTGCCAGCTCCGAAAGACAGGGGGACGAAAAACTGTTTTTT CASSERQGDEKLFF
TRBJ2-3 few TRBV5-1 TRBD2 TGCGCCAGCAGCTTGATGCTAGCGGCGGATACGCAGTATTTT CASSLMLAADTQYF
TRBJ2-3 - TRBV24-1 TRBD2 TGTGCCACCAGTGATTTTCCGACGTTGACTAGCGGGGGAAGCACGGATACGCAGTATTTT CATSDFPTLTSGGSTDTQYF
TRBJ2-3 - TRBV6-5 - TGTGCCAGCTCGACGGCAGGAAGGGCAGATACGCAGTATTTT CASSTAGRADTQYF
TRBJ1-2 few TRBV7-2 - TGTGCCAGCAGCTTGGGACTTCTCTATGGCTACACCTTC CASSLGLLYGYTF
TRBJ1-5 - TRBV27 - TGTGCCAGCAGTCCCCAGGGCGGTCTGGATCAGCCCCAGCATTTT CASSPQGGLDQPQHF
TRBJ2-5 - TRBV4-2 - TGTGCCAGCAGCCAAGCTCAAGAGACCCAGTACTTC CASSQAQETQYF
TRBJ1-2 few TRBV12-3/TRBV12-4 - TGTGCCAGCAGTTTACTGCGGGGAGGCTACACCTTC CASSLLRGGYTF
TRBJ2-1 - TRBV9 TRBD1 TGTGCCAGCAGCGTAGGAGGGACAGGGAACTACAATGAGCAGTTCTTC CASSVGGTGNYNEQFF
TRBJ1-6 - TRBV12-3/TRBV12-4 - TGTGCCAGCAGTCCAAATAATTCACCCCTCCACTTT CASSPNNSPLHF
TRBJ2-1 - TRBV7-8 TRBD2 TGTGCCAGCAGCCCGGAAAGCGGGATTAACAATGAGCAGTTCTTC CASSPESGINNEQFF
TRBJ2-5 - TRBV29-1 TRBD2 TGCAGCGTTCTTGGACTAGCGGGGACCCAAGAGACCCAGTACTTC CSVLGLAGTQETQYF
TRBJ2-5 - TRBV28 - TGTGCCAGCAGTAAAGCCGGGACAAACCAAGAGACCCAGTACTTC CASSKAGTNQETQYF
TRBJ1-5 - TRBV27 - TGTGCCAGCAGTACTCCCAATCAGCCCCAGCATTTT CASSTPNQPQHF
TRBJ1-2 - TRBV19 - TGTGCCAGTAGGTACGGACAGAACCTAGATGGCTACACCTTC CASRYGQNLDGYTF
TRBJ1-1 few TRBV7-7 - TGTGCCAGCAGCTTAACCCAGAACACTGAAGCTTTCTTT CASSLTQNTEAFF
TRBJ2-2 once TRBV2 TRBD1 TGTGCCAGCAGCTACACAGGGGGCGAAGCCGGGGAGCTGTTTTTT CASSYTGGEAGELFF
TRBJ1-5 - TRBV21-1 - TGTGCCAGCAGCACCTATCAAGGCCACGATAGCAATCAGCCCCAGCATTTT CASSTYQGHDSNQPQHF
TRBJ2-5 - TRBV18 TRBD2 TGTGCCAGCTCACCCGGACTAGGTCAAGAGACCCAGTACTTC CASSPGLGQETQYF
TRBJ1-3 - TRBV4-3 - TGCGCCAGCAGCCAAGCGACAGGCTACTCTGGAAACACCATATATTTT CASSQATGYSGNTIYF
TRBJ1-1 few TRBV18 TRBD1 TGTGCCAGCTCACGCAACGCGGGGACAGCCGATAACACTGAAGCTTTCTTT CASSRNAGTADNTEAFF
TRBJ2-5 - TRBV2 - TGTGCCAGCAGTGTTGACCGGTCGGGGGAGACCCAGTACTTC CASSVDRSGETQYF